Listed here are 14 T cell receptor beta chains from one sample, sequenced in a study of T cells in Graves' hyperthyroidism and ophthalmopathy. Amplified TCR beta CDR3 regions came from RNA transcripts. Initially, a first-round RT-PCR of the TCR CDR3 employed the HTBI primer set. TCRdb redid the calling of the multiplex PCR reads with MiXCR, one entry per CDR3 protein. Of 600,000 or so distinct CDR3 sequences listed, around 15% are singletons. Sequenced material: blood. The receptor set was obtained from a woman in her forties or fifties with Graves' ophthalmopathy.

This clonotype has at least ten counts. This chain joins TRBV7-3 and TRBJ2-1; D gene ambiguous. This CDR3 spans 15 amino acids. Germline lookup yields CDR1 SGHTA and CDR2 FQGTGA. V was clipped by 1 base and J by 0 bases, with 7 bases between them. The CDR3 DNA sequence: TGTGCCAGCAGCTTAAATTCAGGCTCCTACAATGAGCAGTTCTTC. This gives the protein CASSLNSGSYNEQFF.

This clonotype was counted ten times or more. V is TRBV28 and J is TRBJ2-2; 10 bases line up with TRBD1. J was trimmed by 4 bases and V by 6 bases; bases with no gene match: 8. Germline values: CDR1 MDHEN, CDR2 SYDVKM. The CDR3 totals 16 residues. The CDR3 nucleotides are TGTGCCAGCAGAACTGGACAGGGGGTAGGCACCGGGGAGCTGTTTTTT. This gives the protein CASRTGQGVGTGELFF.

This clonotype was found a few times. This rearrangement joins TRBV19 to TRBJ1-2, with TRBD1 matching 7 bases. CDR3 size: 15 residues. The V gene end was trimmed by 8 bases and the J gene end by 0 bases; junction bases not matched to a gene: 9. Germline CDR1 reads LNHDA; CDR2 reads SQIVND (reference sequence). CDR3 in amino acids: CASGKTGQTNYGYTF. CDR3 nucleotides: TGTGCCAGTGGAAAAACGGGACAGACTAACTATGGCTACACCTTC.

The table lists this clonotype with a few counts. This may be a read error: a much more frequent sequence differs by one nucleotide. The V call is TRBV3-1, the J call TRBJ2-4; D is unclear. The length of the CDR3 is 15 residues. V was pared by 1 base and J by 4 bases, with 11 bases between. Germline loops: CDR1 LGHDT, CDR2 YNNKEL (reference sequence). CDR3 coding DNA: TGTGCCAGCAGCCAAGCAGTAGCTGGGAAAAACATTCAGTACTTC. Its translation: CASSQAVAGKNIQYF.

This clonotype was detected many times. This chain joins TRBV30 and TRBJ1-1, with TRBD1 matching 7 bases. V shed 4 bases, J shed 6 bases, and the junction held 5 bases outside the gene matches. There are 12 residues in the CDR3. Germline CDR1 and CDR2: GTSNPN and SVGIG (reference sequence). CDR3 region: CAWTQGGPEAFF. Here the CDR3 DNA reads TGTGCCTGGACCCAGGGGGGGCCTGAAGCTTTCTTT.

This clonotype showed up many times. The gene calls are TRBV28 and TRBJ2-1, with TRBD1 identical over 7 bases. Germline V lookup: CDR1 MDHEN, CDR2 SYDVKM. There are 15 residues in the CDR3. J gave up 6 bases and V 6 bases, and 11 bases lay outside the gene matches. CDR3 sequence reads: CASSPAEGARNEQFF. CDR3 nucleotides: TGTGCCAGCAGCCCCGCAGAGGGGGCGCGCAATGAGCAGTTCTTC.

This clonotype showed up many times. This chain joins TRBV5-1 and TRBJ1-1; no clear D gene. CDR1 is SGHRS and CDR2 is YFSETQ in the germline V gene. There are 13 residues in the CDR3. With 0 bases removed from V and 7 bases from J, the gap between germline ends came to 10 bases. The DNA of the CDR3 is TGCGCCAGCAGCTTGGCAAGGCTTGATGAAGCTTTCTTT. It encodes CASSLARLDEAFF. Full variable domain (outside the CDR3, taken from reference TRBV5-1 and TRBJ1-1): KAGVTQTPRYLIKTRGQQVTLSCSPISGHRSVSWYQQTPGQGLQFLFEYFSETQRNKGNFPGRFSGRQFSNSRSEMNVSTLELGDSALYLCASSLARLDEAFFGQGTRLTVV.

This clonotype was picked up a small number of times. The genes are TRBV7-8 and TRBJ1-2; D unresolved. The germline V and J ends were trimmed by 7 bases and 8 bases, with 17 bases remaining between them. The CDR3 is 13 residues long. Germline loops: CDR1 SGHVS, CDR2 FQNEAQ. The CDR3 DNA sequence: TGTGCCAGCACCAAGAACGGGCAAACGGGCTACACCTTC. This gives the protein CASTKNGQTGYTF. The full variable domain, in which reference TRBV7-8 and TRBJ1-2 provide the parts outside the CDR3, is GAGVSQSPRYKVAKRGQDVALRCDPISGHVSLFWYQQALGQGPEFLTYFQNEAQLDKSGLPSDRFFAERPEGSVSTLKIQRTQQEDSAVYLCASTKNGQTGYTFGSGTRLTVV.

The CDR3 DNA reads TGTGCCTGGGCTCGAGGAGGCGGGAGGCTCACAGATACGCAGTATTTT. It is translated as CAWARGGGRLTDTQYF. The chain employs TRBV30 and TRBJ2-3; 8 nucleotides line up with TRBD2. Trimming took 5 bases from V and 2 from J; bases not matched to a gene: 12. The germline CDR1 and CDR2 sequences are GTSNPN and SVGIG (reference sequence). This CDR3 is 16 amino acids long.

This clonotype has at least ten counts. This chain uses TRBV7-3 with TRBJ2-1; 12 positions agree with TRBD2. The V and J ends lost 0 bases and 6 bases, in that order; junction bases with no gene match: 9. Germline V CDR1 and CDR2: SGHTA, FQGTGA. The CDR3 has 18 amino acids. The DNA of the CDR3 is TGTGCCAGCAGCTTAACGGTCCGACTAGCGGGAGAGGGCAATGAGCAGTTCTTC. It encodes CASSLTVRLAGEGNEQFF.

This clonotype was observed many times. The chain links TRBV4-1 to TRBJ2-7; 10 positions agree with TRBD1. CDR1 is MGHRA, CDR2 YSYEKL, per germline. V gave up 3 bases and J gave up 6 bases; unmatched junction bases: 5. The CDR3 is made up of 14 amino acids. CDR3 nucleotides: TGCGCCAGCAGCCAGCCGGGGGACAGGGGCGAGCAGTACTTC. It encodes CASSQPGDRGEQYF.

The rearrangement joins TRBV4-2 to TRBJ2-2; the match to TRBD2 covers 13 bases. This CDR3 is built from 19 residues. The germline V gene has CDR1 LGHNA and CDR2 YNFKEQ. The junction had 13 bases not matched to a gene; V was cut back by 3 bases and J by 6 bases. In nucleotides, the CDR3 is TGTGCCAGCAGCCAGACGGGGGGACTAGCGGGATCGGATGCCGGGGAGCTGTTTTTT. Amino acid sequence: CASSQTGGLAGSDAGELFF.

The rearrangement links TRBV5-1 to TRBJ1-1; 9 bases align to TRBD1. Per germline, CDR1 SGHRS and CDR2 YFSETQ. The CDR3 runs 15 residues. Trimming at V came to 4 bases and at J to 3 bases, leaving 7 bases not matched to a gene. The CDR3 nucleotides are TGCGCCAGCAGCAAGGGACAGGGATATGACACTGAAGCTTTCTTT. It is translated as CASSKGQGYDTEAFF.

In this sample, this clonotype turned up many times. V and J are TRBV20-1 and TRBJ1-5, with D perhaps TRBD1 (5 bases). CDR3 length: 10 amino acids. CDR1 is DFQATT, CDR2 SNEGSKA, per germline (reference sequence). The CDR3 DNA reads TGCAGCACAGGAAATCAGCCCCAGCATTTT. Its translation is CSTGNQPQHF.